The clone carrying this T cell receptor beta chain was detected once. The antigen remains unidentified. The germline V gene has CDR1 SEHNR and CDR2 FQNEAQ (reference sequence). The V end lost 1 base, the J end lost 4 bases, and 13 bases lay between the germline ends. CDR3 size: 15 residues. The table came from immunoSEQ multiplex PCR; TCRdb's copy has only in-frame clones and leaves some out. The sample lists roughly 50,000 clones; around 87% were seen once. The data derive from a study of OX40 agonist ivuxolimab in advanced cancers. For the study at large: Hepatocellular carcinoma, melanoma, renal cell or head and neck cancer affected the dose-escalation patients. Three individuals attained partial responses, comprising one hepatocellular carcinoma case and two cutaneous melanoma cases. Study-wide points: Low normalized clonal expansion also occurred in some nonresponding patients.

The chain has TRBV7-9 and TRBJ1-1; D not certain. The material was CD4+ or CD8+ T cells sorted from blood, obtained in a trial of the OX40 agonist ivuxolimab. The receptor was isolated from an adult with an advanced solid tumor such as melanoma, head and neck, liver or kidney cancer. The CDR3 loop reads CASSLGEGSSTEAFF. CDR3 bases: TGTGCCAGCAGCTTAGGGGAGGGATCTAGCACTGAAGCTTTCTTT. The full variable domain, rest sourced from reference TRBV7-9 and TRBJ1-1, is DTGVSQNPRHKITKRGQNVTFRCDPISEHNRLYWYRQTLGQGPEFLTYFQNEAQLEKSRLLSDRFSAERPKGSFSTLEIQRTEQGDSAMYLCASSLGEGSSTEAFFGQGTRLTVV.